This passage covers 5 T cell receptor beta chains from one sample sequenced in a study of CD8+CD57+ T cells in acquired aplastic anemia. Researchers used genomic DNA as the template to profile TCR beta VDJ and CDR3. TCRdb reprocessed the reads via MiXCR and lists one record per CDR3 protein. Counted here are 150,000 to 200,000 distinct CDR3 sequences, approximately 46% occurring once; the ten biggest clones make up about 2.9%. Sequenced input: sorted CD4+, CD8+, or CD8+CD57+ T cells (not recorded which) from PBMCs. Source of these receptors: a human donor in good health.

J is TRBJ2-1 and V is TRBV12-3 or TRBV12-4; no definite D call. The CDR3 contains 15 residues. V gave up 1 base and J gave up 0 bases, with 7 bases separating them. CDR3 sequence reads: CASSLVRSSYNEQFF. CDR3 DNA: TGTGCCAGCAGTTTAGTTCGAAGCTCCTACAATGAGCAGTTCTTC.

The chain employs TRBV11-2 and TRBJ2-3, with 10 nucleotides matching TRBD2. Germline CDR1 is SGHAT and CDR2 is FQNNGV. J lost 7 bases, V lost 5 bases, and 9 bases had no gene match. This CDR3 region has 15 residues. CDR3 sequence (DNA): TGTGCCAGCAGCCACCTAGCGGGGGACCGGAATACGCAGTATTTT. It yields the protein CASSHLAGDRNTQYF.

This clonotype was recorded a few times. This chain uses TRBV10-3 with TRBJ1-2, with D hard to call. The CDR3 extends over 12 amino acids. V was pared by 2 bases and J by 8 bases, with 9 bases between. Germline CDR1 ENHRY, CDR2 SYGVKD. CDR3 region: CAISETSTGYTF. CDR3 DNA: TGTGCCATCAGTGAGACCTCGACGGGCTACACCTTC.

In its sample, this clonotype was seen many times. The gene calls are TRBV20-1 and TRBJ2-1; 12 positions match TRBD2. V shed 6 bases, J shed 4 bases, and the junction held 10 bases outside the gene matches. Germline CDR1 is DFQATT and CDR2 is SNEGSKA (reference sequence). CDR3 size: 16 residues. The CDR3 spells CSAAAGTSGLYNEQFF. The CDR3 DNA reads as TGCAGTGCCGCAGCGGGGACTAGCGGGTTGTACAATGAGCAGTTCTTC.

This clonotype showed up many times. This rearrangement joins TRBV10-3 to TRBJ2-6, with D unclear. The CDR3 covers 14 residues. Between the trimmed V and J ends, which lost 10 bases and 1 base, there was a span of 11 bases. The germline CDR1 and CDR2 sequences are ENHRY and SYGVKD. CDR3 sequence reads: CATLRPSGANVLTF. In DNA, the CDR3 is TGTGCCACCCTTAGGCCTTCTGGGGCCAACGTCCTGACTTTC.